What follows are 13 T cell receptor beta chains derived from one specimen sequenced in a study of shared clonotypes between healthy human individuals. Sequencing used immunoSEQ multiplex PCR; TCRdb keeps in-frame clones, though not all of them. The sample lists millions of clones, around 95% occurring once. Sequenced sample: naive CD4+ T cells sorted from blood. Documented subset: CD45RA+ positively selected. The origin of the receptors is a man between 18 and 29 years old in good health.

This chain links TRBV30 with TRBJ1-6, with no clear D. The CDR3 totals 12 residues. Germline CDR1 GTSNPN, CDR2 SVGIG (reference sequence). V lost 0 bases and J 8 bases, leaving 5 bases between the germline ends. CDR3 in amino acids: CAWSVNHSPLHF. CDR3 DNA: TGTGCCTGGAGTGTAAATCATTCACCCCTCCACTTT.

This sequence joins TRBV27 and TRBJ1-5, with TRBD1 matching 7 bases. Germline CDR1 reads MNHEY; CDR2 reads SMNVEV (reference sequence). The CDR3 is made up of 14 amino acids. After removal of 6 bases from V and 6 bases from J, the junction contained 8 bases not matched to a gene. DNA for the CDR3: TGTGCCAGCAGCCGCGACAGGGAGGGTCAGCCCCAGCATTTT. This encodes CASSRDREGQPQHF.

Notes on this clone: Other DNA sequences in the sample encode the same CDR3. In nucleotides, the CDR3 is TGTGCCAGCAGTTACCAGCCAGGTAACACTGAAGCTTTCTTT. It yields the protein CASSYQPGNTEAFF. V and J are TRBV6-5 and TRBJ1-1; D gene ambiguous. V was pared by 2 bases and J by 2 bases, with 9 bases between. The CDR3 length is 14 residues. Germline loops: CDR1 MNHEY, CDR2 SVGAGI.

The genes are TRBV10-1 and TRBJ2-4, with D possibly being TRBD1 (5 bases). CDR1 and CDR2 from the germline V gene are WNHNN and SYGVQD (reference sequence). V was shortened by 6 bases and J by 0 bases, with 9 bases between the two germline ends. This CDR3 contains 14 residues. The CDR3 sequence: CASSQGLAKNIQYF. The CDR3, as DNA: TGCGCCAGCAGCCAGGGTCTAGCCAAAAACATTCAGTACTTC.

This clone has a handful of counts. The gene calls are TRBV30 and TRBJ2-7; D not resolved. Germline V CDR1 and CDR2: GTSNPN, SVGIG (reference sequence). The CDR3 covers 12 residues. V dropped 3 bases and J dropped 5 bases, with 11 bases sitting between them. CDR3 amino acids: CAWRVAPNEQYF. For the CDR3, the DNA is TGTGCCTGGAGGGTAGCACCCAACGAGCAGTACTTC.

The V gene is TRBV4-3, the J gene TRBJ1-4, with TRBD1 matching over 9 bases. There are 16 residues in the CDR3. V lost 4 bases and J lost 1; bases outside the gene matches: 4. Germline loops: CDR1 LGHNA, CDR2 YSLEER. This chain's CDR3 is CASSPGQGLTNEKLFF. CDR3 in DNA: TGCGCCAGCAGCCCGGGACAGGGTTTAACTAATGAAAAACTGTTTTTT.

The gene calls are TRBV6-5 and TRBJ1-2; no reliable D call. Trimming took off 6 bases at V and 3 bases at J, with 8 bases between the two ends. The germline CDR1 and CDR2 sequences are MNHEY and SVGAGI. This CDR3 has 12 amino acids. The CDR3 DNA reads as TGTGCCAGCAGAGGACTGGACTATGGCTACACCTTC. Protein product: CASRGLDYGYTF.

This clone was counted a few times. A clone one base away is much larger, so this may be a read error. This rearrangement joins TRBV30 to TRBJ1-1, with D hard to call. The CDR3 runs to 13 residues. The germline V gene encodes CDR1 GTSNPN and CDR2 SVGIG (reference sequence). DNA for the CDR3: TGTGCCTGGAGTGTAGAACTTTACACTGGAGCTTTCTTT. It yields the protein CAWSVELYTGAFF.

The rearrangement uses TRBV7-2 and TRBJ2-7; D might be TRBD1 or TRBD2, each matching 6 bases. Trimming removed 4 bases at V and 1 base at J, with 14 bases between. The CDR3 runs to 15 residues. The germline gives CDR1 SGHTA, CDR2 FQGNSA. The CDR3 spells CASSSDGGSSYEQYF. The CDR3 nucleotides read TGTGCCAGCAGCTCGGACGGGGGCTCATCCTACGAGCAGTACTTC.

The chain recombines TRBV28 with TRBJ2-5; D possibly corresponds to TRBD1 (5 bases). Germline values: CDR1 MDHEN, CDR2 SYDVKM. Trimming pared 2 bases from V and 8 bases from J, leaving 15 bases between. This CDR3 comprises 14 residues. CDR3 DNA sequence: TGTGCCAGCAGTTTAGTCACAGGCCGACGCACCCAGTACTTC. Encoded protein: CASSLVTGRRTQYF.

This chain joins TRBV7-6 and TRBJ2-7; no clear D. Trimming took 1 base from V and 6 from J, leaving 13 bases between them. CDR3 length equals 14 residues. The germline V gene has CDR1 SGHVS and CDR2 FNYEAQ. The CDR3 DNA reads TGTGCCAGCAGCTTAGACCCCCCACCCCGCGAGCAGTACTTC. This encodes CASSLDPPPREQYF.

The chain carries TRBV14 and TRBJ1-2, with a weak D call TRBD1 (5 bases). V was pared by 5 bases and J by 7 bases, with 14 bases between. The CDR3 consists of 13 residues. The germline gives CDR1 SGHDN, CDR2 FVKESK. CDR3 bases: TGTGCCAGCAGCTACGGGGCCGCGGGTGGCTACACCTTC. It is translated as CASSYGAAGGYTF.

This clone was seen once. The chain joins TRBV18 to TRBJ2-7; TRBD1 is a possible D gene (6 bases). The V and J ends lost 5 bases and 2 bases respectively, with 10 bases between them. The V gene's germline CDR1 is KGHSH and CDR2 LQKENI. CDR3 length: 13 amino acids. CDR3 DNA sequence: TGTGCCAGCTCAGCTGGACAGCCCTACGAGCAGTACTTC. This translates into CASSAGQPYEQYF. Complete variable domain (other parts from reference TRBV18 and TRBJ2-7): NAGVMQNPRHLVRRRGQEARLRCSPMKGHSHVYWYRQLPEEGLKFMVYLQKENIIDESGMPKERFSAEFPKEGPSILRIQQVVRGDSAAYFCASSAGQPYEQYFGPGTRLTVT.